This T cell receptor beta chain was identified during a study of blood T cell repertoires in COVID-19. In the original analysis: Cell counts per sample came from amplifying reference gene primers. Repertoires were generated with immunoSEQ multiplex PCR, while TCRdb's copy carries only in-frame clones and drops some. That table furnishes V, J and clone size, whereas the DNA furnished D and trimming. The sample includes 250,000 to 350,000 clones, roughly 90% of them seen just once. Cohort placement rested on clinical history that participants reported themselves. Two negative PCRs, clearance, or symptom resolution were required of recovered Cohort 3 donors. This CDR3 contains 17 residues. Trimming took 1 base from V and 4 from J; bases not matched to a gene: 10. The germline V gene has CDR1 KGHDR and CDR2 SFDVKD.

This TCR came from a woman aged 45-59 years who had recovered from COVID-19. The sequenced sample consisted of PBMCs or T cells enriched from blood (not recorded which). The rearrangement joins TRBV24-1 to TRBJ2-3; 7 positions agree with TRBD2. CDR3 in amino acids: CATSDFVGGRSSDTQYF. CDR3 sequence (DNA): TGTGCCACCAGTGATTTTGTCGGCGGGAGATCCTCAGATACGCAGTATTTT.